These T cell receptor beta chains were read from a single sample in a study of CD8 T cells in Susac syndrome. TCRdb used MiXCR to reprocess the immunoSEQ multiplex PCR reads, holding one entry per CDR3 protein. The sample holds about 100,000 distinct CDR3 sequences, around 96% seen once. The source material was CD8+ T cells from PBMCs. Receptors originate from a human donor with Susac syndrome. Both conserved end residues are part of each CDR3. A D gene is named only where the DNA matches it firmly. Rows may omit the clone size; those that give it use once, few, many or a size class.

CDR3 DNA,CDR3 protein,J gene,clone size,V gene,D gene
TGTGCCAGCAGCGGGACAGTGGGCTCCTACGAGCAGTACTTC,CASSGTVGSYEQYF,TRBJ2-7,-,TRBV2,TRBD1
TGCGCCAGCAGCCATTCTCCGGGACCAGAGCAGTTCTTC,CASSHSPGPEQFF,TRBJ2-1,-,TRBV4-1,-
TGTGCTAGTGGGACAGGGCTAGCCACTGAAGCTTTCTTT,CASGTGLATEAFF,TRBJ1-1,-,TRBV12-5,TRBD1
TGCAGTGCTAGGGCAGGGAGCTCCTACGAGCAGTACTTC,CSARAGSSYEQYF,TRBJ2-7,-,TRBV20-1,-
TGTGCCAGCAGCCAGGGACGGGACAATGAGCAGTTCTTC,CASSQGRDNEQFF,TRBJ2-1,-,TRBV3-1,-
TGCGTCTGGGCGGGTCATGTCACAGATACGCAGTATTTT,CVWAGHVTDTQYF,TRBJ2-3,-,TRBV29-1,-
TGTGCCAGCAGTGACTCGGCTAGCGGCGGCACAGATACGCAGTATTTT,CASSDSASGGTDTQYF,TRBJ2-3,-,TRBV6-4,TRBD2
TGCAGCGTTGCGGGCTCGACCTCTGGGGCCAACGTCCTGACTTTC,CSVAGSTSGANVLTF,TRBJ2-6,-,TRBV29-1,-
TGTGCCAGCAGTGAGGGTAGGACTCTGGGGGCCGATACGCAGTATTTT,CASSEGRTLGADTQYF,TRBJ2-3,-,TRBV6-4,-
TGTGCCAGCTCACCGGGAGACGGGCAGCCCCAGCATTTT,CASSPGDGQPQHF,TRBJ1-5,-,TRBV18,-
TGTGCCAGCAGTTTGGGAGGGCCGAACACTGAAGCTTTCTTT,CASSLGGPNTEAFF,TRBJ1-1,few,TRBV12-3/TRBV12-4,-
TGCAGTGCTAGAGAGGGAGGGGCGGGAAACACTGAAGCTTTCTTT,CSAREGGAGNTEAFF,TRBJ1-1,-,TRBV20-1,-
TGTGCCACCAGTGCTCATCCCAGCGGAGTATACAATGAGCAGTTCTTC,CATSAHPSGVYNEQFF,TRBJ2-1,-,TRBV24-1,-
TGTGCCAGCAGTGAAGGCAGGGCTGGAGGCTACACCTTC,CASSEGRAGGYTF,TRBJ1-2,-,TRBV2,-
TGCGCCAGCCGGGACACCCCTCAGATGAACACTGAAGCTTTCTTT,CASRDTPQMNTEAFF,TRBJ1-1,once,TRBV5-1,-
TGCAGCGTCACTAGCGGGTACCAAGAGACCCAGTACTTC,CSVTSGYQETQYF,TRBJ2-5,-,TRBV29-1,TRBD2
TGCAGCGTCTGGAGCGGGAGATCCTACAATGAGCAGTTCTTC,CSVWSGRSYNEQFF,TRBJ2-1,-,TRBV29-1,TRBD2
TGTGCCAGCAGCACGACAGGGGGCTCCCCTGAAGCTTTCTTT,CASSTTGGSPEAFF,TRBJ1-1,-,TRBV9,TRBD1
TGTGCCAGCAGTGCAAGTGTGCTAGCATCCCGCACAGATACGCAGTATTTT,CASSASVLASRTDTQYF,TRBJ2-3,-,TRBV2,-
TGTGCCAGCAGCTCCCCCCTAAAGGAGACCCAGTACTTC,CASSSPLKETQYF,TRBJ2-5,-,TRBV7-9,-
TGTGCCAGCAGCTTTGACAGGTTAAATTCACCCCTCCACTTT,CASSFDRLNSPLHF,TRBJ1-6,-,TRBV13,-
TGTGCCAGCAGTGAGTTCGGGGAAGCTTTCTTT,CASSEFGEAFF,TRBJ1-1,-,TRBV25-1,-
TGTGCCAGCAGTTACTCGATTGTAGATACGCAGTATTTT,CASSYSIVDTQYF,TRBJ2-3,-,TRBV6-5,-
TGTGCCATCCAGGTGGGGGAGACCCAGTACTTC,CAIQVGETQYF,TRBJ2-5,-,TRBV3-1,-
TGCAGCGTTGAAGGGGGGGACAGGCCGTACTTC,CSVEGGDRPYF,TRBJ2-5,-,TRBV29-1,TRBD1
TGCAGCGTTTTACAGGGCGGCAATCAGCCCCAGCATTTT,CSVLQGGNQPQHF,TRBJ1-5,-,TRBV29-1,-
TGTGCCAGCAGCCCCCGGACAGGGAGGGAGGAGACCCAGTACTTC,CASSPRTGREETQYF,TRBJ2-5,-,TRBV7-9,-
TGTGCCAGCAGCCAGCAGACAGTATCTGGAAACACCATATATTTT,CASSQQTVSGNTIYF,TRBJ1-3,-,TRBV9,-
TGTGCCAGCAGTCCCGGGACAGGGAGTAATCAGCCCCAGCATTTT,CASSPGTGSNQPQHF,TRBJ1-5,few,TRBV28,TRBD1
TGTGCCAGCAGCGGACAGGGCCAAAGCACAGATACGCAGTATTTT,CASSGQGQSTDTQYF,TRBJ2-3,-,TRBV5-5,TRBD1
TGTGCCAGCAGCACGGGACTAGCGGGAGGCGCGGAGACCCAGTACTTC,CASSTGLAGGAETQYF,TRBJ2-5,-,TRBV9,TRBD2
TGTGCCAGCACCCCATACAGGGTTGCCAAAAACATTCAGTACTTC,CASTPYRVAKNIQYF,TRBJ2-4,-,TRBV6-2/TRBV6-3,-
TGCGCCAGCAGCACCAGCCCCGGGAACACTGAAGCTTTCTTT,CASSTSPGNTEAFF,TRBJ1-1,-,TRBV4-1,-
TGTGCCAGCTCACCACCCGGGACTAGTAAAAACATTCAGTACTTC,CASSPPGTSKNIQYF,TRBJ2-4,-,TRBV18,TRBD2
TGTGCCAGCAGCATGACCCGCGCAGAATACTATGGCTACACCTTC,CASSMTRAEYYGYTF,TRBJ1-2,-,TRBV7-9,-
TGTGCCAGCAGTAGGGACACCACCTACGGGACCCAGTACTTC,CASSRDTTYGTQYF,TRBJ2-5,-,TRBV28,-
TGCAGTGCTATAACAGGGTCGGATTCACCCCTCCACTTT,CSAITGSDSPLHF,TRBJ1-6,-,TRBV20-1,-
TGTGCCAGCAGTTTCGTAACAGGGCCCTACGAGCAGTACTTC,CASSFVTGPYEQYF,TRBJ2-7,-,TRBV12-3/TRBV12-4,-
TGCAGCGTACCCGGGACAGGTACGCAGTATTTT,CSVPGTGTQYF,TRBJ2-3,-,TRBV29-1,TRBD1